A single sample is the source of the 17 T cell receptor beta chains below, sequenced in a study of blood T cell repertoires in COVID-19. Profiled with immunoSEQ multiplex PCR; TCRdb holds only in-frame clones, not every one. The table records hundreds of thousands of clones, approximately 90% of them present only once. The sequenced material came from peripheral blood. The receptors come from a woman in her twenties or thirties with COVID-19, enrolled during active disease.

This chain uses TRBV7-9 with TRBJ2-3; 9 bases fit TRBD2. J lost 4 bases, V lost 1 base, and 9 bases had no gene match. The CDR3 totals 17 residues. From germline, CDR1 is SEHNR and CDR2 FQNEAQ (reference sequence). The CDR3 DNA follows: TGTGCCAGCAGCTTAGGTTTGGCTAGCGGGGAATCAGATACGCAGTATTTT. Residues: CASSLGLASGESDTQYF.

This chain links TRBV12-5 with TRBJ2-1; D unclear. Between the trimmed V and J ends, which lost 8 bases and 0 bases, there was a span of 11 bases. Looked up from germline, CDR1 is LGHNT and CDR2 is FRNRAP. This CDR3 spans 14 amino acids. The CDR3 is CASNQMSSYNEQFF. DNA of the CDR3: TGTGCTAGTAACCAAATGAGCTCCTACAATGAGCAGTTCTTC. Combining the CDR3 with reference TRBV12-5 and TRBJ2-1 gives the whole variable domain DARVTQTPRHKVTEMGQEVTMRCQPILGHNTVFWYRQTMMQGLELLAYFRNRAPLDDSGMPKDRFSAEMPDATLATLKIQPSEPRDSAVYFCASNQMSSYNEQFFGPGTRLTVL.

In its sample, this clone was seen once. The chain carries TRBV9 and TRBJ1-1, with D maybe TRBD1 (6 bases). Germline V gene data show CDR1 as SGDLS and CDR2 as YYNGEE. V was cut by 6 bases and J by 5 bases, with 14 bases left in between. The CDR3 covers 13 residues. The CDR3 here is CASTSQGGTEAFF. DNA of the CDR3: TGTGCCAGCACAAGCCAAGGGGGAACTGAAGCTTTCTTT.

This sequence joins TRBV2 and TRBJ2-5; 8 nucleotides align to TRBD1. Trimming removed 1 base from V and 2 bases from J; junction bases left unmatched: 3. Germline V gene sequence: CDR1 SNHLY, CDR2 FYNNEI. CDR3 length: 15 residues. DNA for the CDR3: TGTGCCAGCAGTGAAGGAAGGACAGGGCAAGAGACCCAGTACTTC. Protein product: CASSEGRTGQETQYF.

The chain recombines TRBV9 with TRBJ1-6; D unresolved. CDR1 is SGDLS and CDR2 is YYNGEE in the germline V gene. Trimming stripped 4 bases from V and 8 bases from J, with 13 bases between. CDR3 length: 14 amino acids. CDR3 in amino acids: CASSRSRVDSPLHF. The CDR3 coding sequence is TGTGCCAGCAGCAGGTCCCGGGTGGATTCACCCCTCCACTTT.

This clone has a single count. In nucleotides, the CDR3 is TGTGCCAGCAGCTTGGCCCCAGGGGACTATGGCTACACCTTC. This encodes CASSLAPGDYGYTF. The rearrangement uses TRBV5-4 and TRBJ1-2; D is possibly TRBD1 (6 bases). V was pared by 0 bases and J by 3 bases, with 9 bases between. From germline, CDR1 is SGHNT and CDR2 YYREEE (reference sequence). The CDR3 is made up of 14 amino acids.

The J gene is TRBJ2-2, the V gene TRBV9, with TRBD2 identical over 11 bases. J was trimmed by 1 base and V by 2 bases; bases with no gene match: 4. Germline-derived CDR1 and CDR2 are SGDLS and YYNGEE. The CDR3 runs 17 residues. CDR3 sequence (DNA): TGTGCCAGCAGCGTTACCGGGACTAGCGGGAACACCGGGGAGCTGTTTTTT. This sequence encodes CASSVTGTSGNTGELFF. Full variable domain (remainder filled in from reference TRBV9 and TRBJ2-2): DSGVTQTPKHLITATGQRVTLRCSPRSGDLSVYWYQQSLDQGLQFLIQYYNGEERAKGNILERFSAQQFPDLHSELNLSSLELGDSALYFCASSVTGTSGNTGELFFGEGSRLTVL.

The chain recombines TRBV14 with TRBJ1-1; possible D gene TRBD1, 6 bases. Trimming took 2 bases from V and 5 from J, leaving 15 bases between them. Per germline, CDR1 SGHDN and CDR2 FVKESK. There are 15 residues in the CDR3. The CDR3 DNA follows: TGTGCCAGCAGCCAATATACAGGGTATGAAACTGAAGCTTTCTTT. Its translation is CASSQYTGYETEAFF.

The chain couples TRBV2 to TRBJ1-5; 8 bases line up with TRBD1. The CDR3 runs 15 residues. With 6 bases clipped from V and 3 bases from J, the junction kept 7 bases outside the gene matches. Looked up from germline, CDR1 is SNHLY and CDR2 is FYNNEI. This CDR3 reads CASSHDRGNNQPQHF. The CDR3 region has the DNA TGTGCCAGCAGCCATGACAGGGGAAACAATCAGCCCCAGCATTTT.

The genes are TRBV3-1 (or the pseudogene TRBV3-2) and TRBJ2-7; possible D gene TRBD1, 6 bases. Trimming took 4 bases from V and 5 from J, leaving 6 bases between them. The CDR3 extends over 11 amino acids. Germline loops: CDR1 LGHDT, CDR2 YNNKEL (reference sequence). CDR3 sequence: CASSRTDEQYF. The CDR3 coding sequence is TGTGCCAGCAGCCGGACAGACGAGCAGTACTTC.

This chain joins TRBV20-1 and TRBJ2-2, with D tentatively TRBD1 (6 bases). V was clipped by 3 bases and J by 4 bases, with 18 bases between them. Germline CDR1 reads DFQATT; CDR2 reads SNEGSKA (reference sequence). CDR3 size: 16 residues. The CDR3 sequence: CSASVPGLGGTGELFF. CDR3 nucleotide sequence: TGCAGTGCTAGTGTTCCCGGGCTAGGGGGCACCGGGGAGCTGTTTTTT.

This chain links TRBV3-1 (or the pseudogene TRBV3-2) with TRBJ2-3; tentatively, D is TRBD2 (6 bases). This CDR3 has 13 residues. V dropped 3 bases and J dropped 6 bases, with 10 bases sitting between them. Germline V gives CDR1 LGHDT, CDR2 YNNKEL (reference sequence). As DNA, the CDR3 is TGTGCCAGCAGCCACGCTGGGAGGGATACGCAGTATTTT. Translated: CASSHAGRDTQYF.

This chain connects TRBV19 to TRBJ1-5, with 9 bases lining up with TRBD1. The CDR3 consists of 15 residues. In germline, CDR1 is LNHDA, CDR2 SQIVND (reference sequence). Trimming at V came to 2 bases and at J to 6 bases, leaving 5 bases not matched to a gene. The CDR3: CASSISQGASQPQHF. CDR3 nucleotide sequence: TGTGCCAGTAGTATATCACAGGGGGCAAGTCAGCCCCAGCATTTT. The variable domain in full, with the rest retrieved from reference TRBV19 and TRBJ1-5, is DGGITQSPKYLFRKEGQNVTLSCEQNLNHDAMYWYRQDPGQGLRLIYYSQIVNDFQKGDIAEGYSVSREKKESFPLTVTSAQKNPTAFYLCASSISQGASQPQHFGDGTRLSIL.

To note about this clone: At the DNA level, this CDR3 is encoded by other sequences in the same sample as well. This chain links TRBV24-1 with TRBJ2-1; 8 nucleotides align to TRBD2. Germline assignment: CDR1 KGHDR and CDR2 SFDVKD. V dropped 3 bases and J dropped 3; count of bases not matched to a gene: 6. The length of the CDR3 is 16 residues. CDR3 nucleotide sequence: TGTGCCACCAGTGATCCTTCCGGGAGGGGCTACAATGAGCAGTTCTTC. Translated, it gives CATSDPSGRGYNEQFF.

DNA of the CDR3: TGCGCCAGCAGTGACTCCCTAGCCAAAAACATTCAGTACTTC. Translated: CASSDSLAKNIQYF. The genes are TRBV10-1 and TRBJ2-4, with no clear D. The CDR3 spans 14 residues. Germline V CDR1 and CDR2: WNHNN, SYGVQD (reference sequence). V was cut by 3 bases and J by 0 bases, with 6 bases left in between.

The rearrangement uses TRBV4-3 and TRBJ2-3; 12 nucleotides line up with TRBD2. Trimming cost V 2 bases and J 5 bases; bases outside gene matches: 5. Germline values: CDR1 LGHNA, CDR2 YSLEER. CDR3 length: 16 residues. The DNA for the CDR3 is TGCGCCAGCAGCCAAACCCCTAGCGGGAGGGGAGATACGCAGTATTTT. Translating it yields CASSQTPSGRGDTQYF.

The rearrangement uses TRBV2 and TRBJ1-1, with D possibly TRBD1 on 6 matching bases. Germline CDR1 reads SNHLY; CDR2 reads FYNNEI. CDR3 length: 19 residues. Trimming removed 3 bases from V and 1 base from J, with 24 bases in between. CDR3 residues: CASSDLSGLRGGGNTEAFF. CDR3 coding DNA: TGTGCCAGCAGTGATTTATCAGGTCTGAGGGGGGGAGGGAACACTGAAGCTTTCTTT. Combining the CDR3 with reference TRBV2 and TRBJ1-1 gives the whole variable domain EPEVTQTPSHQVTQMGQEVILRCVPISNHLYFYWYRQILGQKVEFLVSFYNNEISEKSEIFDDQFSVERPDGSNFTLKIRSTKLEDSAMYFCASSDLSGLRGGGNTEAFFGQGTRLTVV.